One and the same sample provided the 5 T cell receptor beta chains below, sequenced in a study of CD8 T cells in ankylosing spondylitis. TCRdb processed the 5' RACE reads anew with MiXCR; each CDR3 protein has one entry. The sample lists roughly 97,000 distinct CDR3 sequences, 7.5% to 9% occurring once. Sequenced sample: blood, either unsorted or a sorted T cell fraction (not recorded which). These receptors originate from a male donor with ankylosing spondylitis or in good health (not recorded which).

This clonotype was observed at least ten times. This chain uses TRBV19 with TRBJ1-5, with 7 bases that match TRBD1. CDR1 and CDR2 from the germline V gene are LNHDA and SQIVND (reference sequence). V was pared by 0 bases and J by 6 bases, with 5 bases of the junction left unmatched. This CDR3 spans 15 amino acids. CDR3 sequence (DNA): TGTGCCAGTAGTATAGATCCAGGGGGTGTTCAGCCCCAGCATTTT. Its translation: CASSIDPGGVQPQHF.

This clonotype was picked up many times. This chain joins TRBV3-1 and TRBJ1-1, with D possibly TRBD1 on 5 matching bases. V lost 0 bases to trimming and J lost 5 bases, with 7 bases between them. CDR3 length: 13 residues. CDR1 and CDR2 from the germline V gene are LGHDT and YNNKEL (reference sequence). This CDR3 is CASSQDRVTEAFF. The CDR3 DNA is TGTGCCAGCAGCCAAGACAGGGTTACTGAAGCTTTCTTT. Full variable domain (remainder filled in from reference TRBV3-1 and TRBJ1-1): DTAVSQTPKYLVTQMGNDKSIKCEQNLGHDTMYWYKQDSKKFLKIMFSYNNKELIINETVPNRFSPKSPDKAHLNLHINSLELGDSAVYFCASSQDRVTEAFFGQGTRLTVV.

This clonotype has at least ten counts. The chain is built from TRBV7-2 and TRBJ2-3; no clear D. Germline V gene sequence: CDR1 SGHTA, CDR2 FQGNSA. V lost 0 bases and J lost 3, with 16 bases in between. The length of the CDR3 is 17 residues. CDR3 loop: CASSLAPQVESTDTQYF. The CDR3 coding sequence is TGTGCCAGCAGCTTAGCTCCCCAGGTGGAAAGTACAGATACGCAGTATTTT.

This clonotype occurred many times. The CDR3 DNA reads as TGTGCCAGCATCCCGAGTAGCGGCCAAGAGACCCAGTACTTC. As protein: CASIPSSGQETQYF. The V and J genes are TRBV5-6 and TRBJ2-5; possibly TRBD2 for D (6 bases). The germline V and J ends were trimmed by 6 bases and 1 base, with 13 bases remaining between them. The CDR3 consists of 14 residues. From germline, CDR1 is SGHDT and CDR2 YYEEEE.

This clonotype was seen repeatedly, ten times or more. This CDR3 is CASSKAESTDTQYF. The CDR3 bases are TGTGCCAGCAGCAAGGCCGAAAGCACAGATACGCAGTATTTT. This sequence joins TRBV7-3 and TRBJ2-3; no clear D gene. Germline V lookup: CDR1 SGHTA, CDR2 FQGTGA. The CDR3 is 14 amino acids. V was shortened by 5 bases and J by 0 bases, with 9 bases between the two germline ends.